Included here is one T cell receptor beta chain sequence, with context. Its antigen is unknown. This entry is derived from a study of cytomegalovirus exposure and HLA in healthy donors. Study findings and constraints: It is likely that the observed cluster of highly shared sequence variants was a sequencing artifact.

Vbeta (60) and Jbeta (13) primers were used in the PCR. Only in-frame clones appear in the TCRdb table, and some are missing; sequencing was by immunoSEQ multiplex PCR. This table holds about 130,000 clones, roughly 82% found once. With 10 bases removed from V and 4 bases from J, the gap between germline ends came to 25 bases. CDR3 length: 17 amino acids. CDR1 is LNHDA, CDR2 SQIVND, per germline (reference sequence). The chain is built from TRBV19 and TRBJ1-4; D is possibly TRBD1 (6 bases). This receptor was identified in a woman between 55 and 75 years old in good health and CMV-seropositive. Sequencing was performed on PBMCs. The CDR3 DNA reads TGTGCCACCTCGAGGATGGGGGCAGGCCGGGTTAATGAAAAACTGTTTTTT. Its protein is CATSRMGAGRVNEKLFF.